The sequence of this T cell receptor beta chain was determined in a study of cytomegalovirus exposure and HLA in healthy donors. As for the study in general: Among 150 million to 200 million T cells, an earlier analysis found about 110 million unique TCR beta sequences. Early on, a data release was issued that held about 85 million unique TCRs from HLA-typed donors. Study-wide points: About 87% or about 30% of the time was how often most TCR beta V segments were productive, according to an earlier analysis.

The PCR was carried out with 60 Vbeta primers and 13 Jbeta primers. Method: immunoSEQ multiplex PCR; TCRdb's copy keeps in-frame clones and lacks some. The sample lists over 100,000 clones; roughly 66% were seen once. A word on this clone: Its antigen is undetermined.

Trimming cost V 2 bases and J 5 bases, with 12 bases left between them. Looked up from germline, CDR1 is MNHEY and CDR2 is SVGAGI. This CDR3 comprises 15 residues. This receptor was obtained from a man in his late teens or twenties in good health and CMV-seronegative. The rearrangement links TRBV6-5 to TRBJ2-2; maybe TRBD1 (5 bases). The sample was PBMCs. CDR3 loop: CASSYGLRETGELFF. CDR3 in DNA: TGTGCCAGCAGTTACGGCCTCAGGGAAACCGGGGAGCTGTTTTTT.